This TCR beta chain was found in a study of blood T cell repertoires in COVID-19. Turning to the study itself: Some COVID-19 samples were acute and others convalescent; all came from the United States, Italy and Spain.

Measured with immunoSEQ multiplex PCR; TCRdb has only the in-frame clones, and not every one. The table lists approximately 120,000 clones, 88% of them singletons, with about 1.5% in the top ten. The V end lost 1 base, the J end lost 1 base, and 6 bases lay between the germline ends. CDR1 SGHNT and CDR2 YYREEE come from the germline V gene (reference sequence). The CDR3 consists of 13 residues. J is TRBJ2-7 and V is TRBV5-4; D is unresolved. Sample: peripheral blood. The sequence came from a human donor in a cohort sampled during active COVID-19. This chain's CDR3 is CASSLRGSYEQYF. In DNA, the CDR3 is TGTGCCAGCAGCTTGCGCGGATCCTACGAGCAGTACTTC.